This is a list of T cell receptor beta chains from one sample in a study of CD39 and CD103 CD8 tumor-infiltrating T cells. Sequenced by immunoSEQ multiplex PCR; TCRdb stores in-frame clones only, minus some. The data show roughly 7,400 clones, around three fifths seen once. The specimen sequenced was CD8+ T cells sorted from blood. The receptor source for this set is a human donor with head and neck squamous cell carcinoma. Each CDR3 is given with its conserved first and last residue. Fields, in order: clone size, V gene, J gene, D gene, CDR3 protein, CDR3 DNA. D genes are given only for firm matches. Size is omitted from some rows. Given values are once, few, many or a class for expanded clones.

-	TRBV7-9	TRBJ2-7	TRBD1	CASSLIRDRGQRLSYEQYF	TGTGCCAGCAGCTTGATCCGGGACAGGGGCCAGAGGCTCTCCTACGAGCAGTACTTC
once	TRBV27	TRBJ2-1	-	CASSFRDEQFF	TGTGCCAGCAGTTTCCGGGATGAGCAGTTCTTC
-	TRBV6-1	TRBJ2-1	-	CASSFGNEQFF	TGTGCCAGCAGTTTTGGGAATGAGCAGTTCTTC
-	TRBV27	TRBJ2-1	-	CASSLSRVNEQFF	TGTGCCAGCAGTTTATCAAGAGTCAATGAGCAGTTCTTC
-	TRBV18	TRBJ2-3	-	CASSPAIREFGTDTQYF	TGTGCCAGCTCACCAGCCATCAGGGAATTCGGCACAGATACGCAGTATTTT
-	TRBV19	TRBJ2-7	-	CASRVDGSPSYEQYF	TGTGCCAGTAGGGTCGACGGGAGTCCCTCCTACGAGCAGTACTTC
once	TRBV28	TRBJ2-7	-	CASSFPGDYEQYF	TGTGCCAGCAGTTTCCCCGGGGACTACGAGCAGTACTTC
-	TRBV28	TRBJ2-2	TRBD1	CASLRERGTGGFTGELFF	TGTGCCAGCCTTCGTGAGAGGGGGACAGGGGGCTTCACCGGGGAGCTGTTTTTT
few	TRBV6-5	TRBJ2-3	-	CASSKLEGTQDTQYF	TGTGCCAGCAGCAAACTAGAGGGGACACAAGATACGCAGTATTTT
once	TRBV5-1	TRBJ2-1	TRBD2	CASSLPGTSVYNEQFF	TGCGCCAGCAGCCTCCCCGGGACTAGCGTATACAATGAGCAGTTCTTC
-	TRBV19	TRBJ2-7	TRBD1	CASSISRQGEQYF	TGTGCCAGTAGTATATCACGACAGGGGGAGCAGTACTTC
-	TRBV14	TRBJ2-7	-	CASSQDAWGEQYF	TGTGCCAGCAGCCAAGATGCCTGGGGCGAGCAGTACTTC
-	TRBV15	TRBJ1-1	-	CATGEIDTEAFF	TGTGCCACCGGTGAGATCGACACTGAAGCTTTCTTT
few	TRBV7-3	TRBJ1-2	TRBD1	CASSSRTGSYTF	TGTGCCAGCAGCTCCCGGACAGGGAGCTACACCTTC
-	TRBV30	TRBJ1-1	-	CAWTDTLNTEAFF	TGTGCCTGGACCGACACACTGAACACTGAAGCTTTCTTT
few	TRBV7-3	TRBJ2-7	-	CASSLTPGDEQYF	TGTGCCAGCAGCTTAACTCCGGGAGACGAGCAGTACTTC
once	TRBV11-2	TRBJ1-2	-	CASSVGIFYGYTF	TGTGCCAGCAGTGTGGGGATTTTCTATGGCTACACCTTC
few	TRBV6-1	TRBJ1-1	TRBD1	CASSEWTGRDTEAFF	TGTGCCAGCAGTGAATGGACAGGGAGGGACACTGAAGCTTTCTTT
-	TRBV7-6	TRBJ2-7	TRBD2	CASSSRLAGGPYEQYF	TGTGCCAGCAGCTCCCGACTAGCGGGGGGTCCTTACGAGCAGTACTTC
medium-sized	TRBV6-4	TRBJ2-1	TRBD1	CASSDGTVGSYNEQFF	TGTGCCAGCAGTGACGGGACAGTGGGGTCCTACAATGAGCAGTTCTTC
-	TRBV28	TRBJ2-3	-	CAPSEPGTESHKTADTQYF	TGTGCCCCCTCTGAACCCGGGACGGAAAGTCATAAGACTGCAGATACGCAGTATTTT
-	TRBV28	TRBJ1-2	-	CASRLAQNYGYTF	TGTGCCAGCAGACTTGCACAGAACTATGGCTACACCTTC
few	TRBV7-9	TRBJ1-6	-	CASSLNLYNSPLHF	TGTGCCAGCAGCTTGAACCTTTATAATTCACCCCTCCACTTT
few	TRBV4-1	TRBJ1-2	TRBD1	CASSQDLRTGNGYTF	TGCGCCAGCAGCCAAGATCTTAGGACAGGGAATGGCTACACCTTC
few	TRBV19	TRBJ2-5	-	CASRDVTRETQYF	TGTGCCAGTAGGGATGTCACCCGAGAGACCCAGTACTTC
once	TRBV15	TRBJ2-5	-	CATSSTPPPASIVETQYF	TGTGCCACCAGCAGCACACCTCCCCCTGCCAGCATCGTGGAGACCCAGTACTTC
-	TRBV5-6	TRBJ2-3	-	CASSLGLADTDTQYF	TGTGCCAGCAGCTTGGGTCTAGCAGACACAGATACGCAGTATTTT
-	TRBV9	TRBJ2-1	-	CASSVVPNSYNEQFF	TGTGCCAGCAGCGTAGTACCGAACTCCTACAATGAGCAGTTCTTC
-	TRBV10-3	TRBJ1-1	-	CAISESEQEALNTEAFF	TGTGCCATCAGTGAGTCCGAACAGGAAGCCTTGAACACTGAAGCTTTCTTT
medium-sized	TRBV7-8	TRBJ2-5	TRBD2	CASSQLGTSLYF	TGTGCCAGCAGCCAACTTGGGACTAGTCTGTACTTC
-	TRBV11-2	TRBJ1-1	-	CASSLGSYTGWDGAFF	TGTGCCAGCAGCTTAGGGTCTTACACGGGATGGGATGGGGCTTTCTTT
-	TRBV19	TRBJ2-7	TRBD1	CASSIQGQGYEQYF	TGTGCCAGTAGTATACAGGGACAGGGCTACGAGCAGTACTTC
few	TRBV5-5	TRBJ1-5	-	CASSFDGRVRKLSNQPQHF	TGTGCCAGCAGCTTCGATGGACGGGTGCGCAAACTTAGCAATCAGCCCCAGCATTTT
-	TRBV28	TRBJ1-5	-	CASSFSYQGYSNQPQHF	TGTGCCAGCAGTTTTAGTTACCAGGGCTATAGCAATCAGCCCCAGCATTTT
-	TRBV27	TRBJ2-7	TRBD2	CASSLWHGTSGGSSSYEQYF	TGTGCCAGCAGTTTATGGCACGGGACTAGCGGGGGGTCGAGCTCCTACGAGCAGTACTTC
once	TRBV9	TRBJ1-2	-	CASSWQGEYGYTF	TGTGCCAGCAGCTGGCAGGGTGAATATGGCTACACCTTC
-	TRBV18	TRBJ1-1	-	CASSHQPRRSSNTEAFF	TGTGCCAGCTCACATCAGCCTCGAAGGTCATCTAACACTGAAGCTTTCTTT